This T cell receptor beta chain was identified during a study of T-cell memory formation after mild COVID-19. With 0 bases removed from V and 4 bases from J, the gap between germline ends came to 13 bases. The CDR3 covers 17 residues. The germline V gene has CDR1 SGHAT and CDR2 FQNNGV. Each CDR3 protein gets one entry after TCRdb re-called the 5' RACE reads with MiXCR. The table records 550,000 to 600,000 distinct CDR3 sequences, about 20% of them present only once. The clonotype originates from an adult woman who had mild COVID-19 (a few samples of this study predate the infection). Cell type and time point are not known. The sample taken for sequencing was PBMCs or a T cell subset sorted from them (not recorded which). V is TRBV11-2 and J is TRBJ1-6; no firm D call. The CDR3 bases are TGTGCCAGCAGCTTAGATCGCGGAGGGCAGTATAATTCACCCCTCCACTTT. This codes for CASSLDRGGQYNSPLHF. Together with reference TRBV11-2 and TRBJ1-6, the CDR3 gives the full variable domain: EAGVAQSPRYKIIEKRQSVAFWCNPISGHATLYWYQQILGQGPKLLIQFQNNGVVDDSQLPKDRFSAERLKGVDSTLKIQPAKLEDSAVYLCASSLDRGGQYNSPLHFGNGTRLTVT.